The 22 T cell receptor beta chains presented below share a single source sample, sequenced in a study of PD-L1 blockade in urothelial cancer (dated by TCRdb to 2016 to 2017). The library was prepared using the immunoSEQ multiplex PCR assay. This immuneACCESS table, as held by TCRdb, lists in-frame sequences with V and J called but not all clones. Of the missing ones, under half trace to an unresolved V gene in checked studies; the others have no known cause. The sample contains 100,000 or so clones, roughly nine tenths of them found a single time. The leading ten clones occupy about 0.91% of the sample. The sequenced sample was PBMCs, obtained around atezolizumab (anti-PD-L1) treatment. These receptors originate from a woman older than 75 with urothelial cancer.

The V gene is TRBV20-1, the J gene TRBJ1-2; D unclear. V shed 5 bases and J shed 7 bases, with 8 bases lying between them. Germline assignment: CDR1 DFQATT and CDR2 SNEGSKA (reference sequence). CDR3 length equals 10 residues. CDR3 sequence reads: CSALHGGYTF. The CDR3, as DNA: TGCAGTGCTTTGCACGGTGGCTACACCTTC.

The chain combines TRBV28 with TRBJ1-2; maybe TRBD1 (6 bases). V was shortened by 5 bases and J by 7 bases, with 20 bases between the two germline ends. The CDR3 consists of 15 residues. Germline lookup yields CDR1 MDHEN and CDR2 SYDVKM. The DNA of the CDR3 is TGTGCCAGCAGTACCCGCGGCAGGGGTTCAGCTGGCTACACCTTC. Protein product: CASSTRGRGSAGYTF.

The chain uses TRBV25-1 and TRBJ1-2, with D possibly TRBD1 on 5 matching bases. Trimming took off 3 bases at V and 4 bases at J, with 12 bases between the two ends. Germline CDR1 is MGHDK and CDR2 is SYGVNS. CDR3 length: 14 residues. This chain's CDR3 is CASSDPGRGYGYTF. The CDR3 DNA sequence: TGTGCCAGCAGTGATCCTGGGAGGGGCTATGGCTACACCTTC.

The chain links TRBV11-3 to TRBJ2-1; 7 bases fit TRBD2. In germline, CDR1 is SGHNT, CDR2 YENEEA. Germline trimming cut 0 bases from V and 8 bases from J; bases unmatched to any gene: 4. This CDR3 spans 14 amino acids. CDR3 sequence: CASSLDRGSDEQFF. CDR3 nucleotide sequence: TGTGCCAGCAGCTTAGACCGCGGGAGCGATGAGCAGTTCTTC.

The V call is TRBV18, the J call TRBJ2-7; 9 positions match TRBD1. The germline V gene has CDR1 KGHSH and CDR2 LQKENI. V shed 2 bases and J 6 bases; nucleotides not matched to a gene: 8. The CDR3 runs 15 residues. The CDR3 loop reads CASSPTGQGIGEQYF. The CDR3 DNA reads TGTGCCAGCTCACCAACGGGACAGGGTATAGGCGAGCAGTACTTC.

Points on this clone: One end of the junction varies from germline; a read error may be responsible. The chain recombines TRBV7-8 with TRBJ2-7; 8 bases map to TRBD2. The CDR3 loop spans 12 amino acids. Germline V gene lookup returns CDR1 SGHVS and CDR2 FQNEAQ. CDR3 amino acids: CASSLVASGPIF. Here the CDR3 DNA reads TGTGCCAGCAGCTTAGTGGCTAGCGGGCCTATCTTC.

The chain combines TRBV6-1 with TRBJ1-4; TRBD1 matches 10 bases. The CDR3 totals 14 residues. Germline CDR1 MNHNS, CDR2 SASEGT. V was pared by 7 bases and J by 8 bases, with 7 bases of the junction left unmatched. The chain's CDR3 is CASTKGQGREKLFF. CDR3 DNA: TGTGCCAGCACCAAGGGACAGGGGAGGGAAAAACTGTTTTTT.

The chain links TRBV5-6 to TRBJ1-2; D unresolved. Germline lookup yields CDR1 SGHDT and CDR2 YYEEEE. Trimming removed 1 base at V and 0 bases at J, with 13 bases between. This CDR3 has 16 amino acids. In nucleotides, the CDR3 is TGTGCCAGCAGCTTGATTAGTGGCGGTACTAACTATGGCTACACCTTC. Translated: CASSLISGGTNYGYTF.

The CDR3 reads CASRSNTGNTEAFF. In DNA form, the CDR3 reads TGTGCCAGCAGAAGCAATACAGGGAACACTGAAGCTTTCTTT. The rearrangement links TRBV6-1 to TRBJ1-1; possible D gene TRBD1, 5 bases. Trimming left V 6 bases short and J 1 base short, with 12 bases between. CDR1 MNHNS and CDR2 SASEGT come from the germline V gene. CDR3 length: 14 amino acids.

Written as DNA, the CDR3 is TGTGCCTGCTTGCGGGGGGCCAACGTCCTGACTTTC. Protein product: CACLRGANVLTF. The chain recombines TRBV30 with TRBJ2-6; no reliable D call. Germline CDR1 reads GTSNPN; CDR2 reads SVGIG (reference sequence). V shed 6 bases and J shed 4 bases, with 7 bases lying between them. The length of the CDR3 is 12 residues.

The chain employs TRBV2 and TRBJ1-5; tentatively, D is TRBD1 (5 bases). The V gene lost 8 bases and the J gene lost 0 bases, with 8 bases spanning the gap. Germline loops: CDR1 SNHLY, CDR2 FYNNEI. This CDR3 comprises 13 residues. The CDR3 here is CASGADSNQPQHF. The DNA for the CDR3 is TGTGCCAGCGGGGCGGATAGCAATCAGCCCCAGCATTTT.

The V gene is TRBV14, the J gene TRBJ2-1, with 16 bases identical to TRBD2. Germline CDR1 is SGHDN and CDR2 is FVKESK. V was pared by 4 bases and J by 4 bases, with 13 bases of the junction left unmatched. The CDR3 sequence is 20 residues long. The CDR3 here is CASSRKDRGLAGGIYNEQFF. CDR3 nucleotide sequence: TGTGCCAGCAGCCGGAAGGACAGGGGACTAGCGGGAGGGATATACAATGAGCAGTTCTTC. Drawing the rest from reference TRBV14 and TRBJ2-1, the complete variable domain is EAGVTQFPSHSVIEKGQTVTLRCDPISGHDNLYWYRRVMGKEIKFLLHFVKESKQDESGMPNNRFLAERTGGTYSTLKVQPAELEDSGVYFCASSRKDRGLAGGIYNEQFFGPGTRLTVL.

The rearrangement joins TRBV28 to TRBJ2-3; a weak D match, TRBD2 (5 bases). Germline CDR1 reads MDHEN; CDR2 reads SYDVKM. Trimming left V 6 bases short and J 5 bases short, with 12 bases between. The length of the CDR3 is 13 residues. The CDR3 DNA is TGTGCCAGCAGGCGGGCGGGCGGAGATACGCAGTATTTT. Encoded protein: CASRRAGGDTQYF.

The chain joins TRBV28 to TRBJ2-3, with 15 bases aligning to TRBD2. Trimming took 5 bases from V and 2 from J; bases not matched to a gene: 2. The CDR3 has 16 residues. The germline V gene has CDR1 MDHEN and CDR2 SYDVKM. The CDR3 sequence is CASSGLAGGLTDTQYF. DNA for the CDR3: TGTGCCAGCAGTGGACTAGCGGGAGGGCTCACAGATACGCAGTATTTT. Complete variable domain (other parts from reference TRBV28 and TRBJ2-3): DVKVTQSSRYLVKRTGEKVFLECVQDMDHENMFWYRQDPGLGLRLIYFSYDVKMKEKGDIPEGYSVSREKKERFSLILESASTNQTSMYLCASSGLAGGLTDTQYFGPGTRLTVL.

The chain joins TRBV27 to TRBJ1-1; D possibly corresponds to TRBD1 (6 bases). This CDR3 is 13 amino acids long. Germline V gene lookup returns CDR1 MNHEY and CDR2 SMNVEV (reference sequence). V gave up 6 bases and J gave up 5 bases, with 13 bases separating them. The CDR3: CASRPGGRTEAFF. As DNA, the CDR3 is TGTGCCAGCAGACCCGGGGGGCGGACTGAAGCTTTCTTT.

This chain uses TRBV11-2 with TRBJ2-7; 9 bases map to TRBD2. V dropped 2 bases and J dropped 6; count of bases not matched to a gene: 14. The germline CDR1 and CDR2 sequences are SGHAT and FQNNGV. The CDR3 contains 17 residues. DNA of the CDR3: TGTGCCAGCAGCTTATTAACGCTAGCGGGGCAAACTTCCGAGCAGTACTTC. Translating gives CASSLLTLAGQTSEQYF.

J is TRBJ2-1 and V is TRBV12-1; TRBD2, the table's D call, lacks a check against the DNA. TRBV12-1 is a known pseudogene. The CDR3 loop spans 16 amino acids. CDR3 loop: CASSFDQREGNNEQFF. CDR3 in DNA: TGTGCCAGCAGCTTTGATCAGCGGGAGGGCAACAATGAGCAGTTCTTC.

The rearrangement uses TRBV6-5 and TRBJ2-7, with D possibly being TRBD1 (6 bases). The CDR3 is made up of 11 amino acids. Germline V lookup: CDR1 MNHEY, CDR2 SVGAGI. V was clipped by 6 bases and J by 9 bases, with 12 bases between them. The DNA of the CDR3 is TGTGCCAGCAGCTTCGGACAGTTGCAGTACTTC. This codes for CASSFGQLQYF.

The chain links TRBV7-3 to TRBJ2-5; D gene uncertain. The germline CDR1 and CDR2 sequences are SGHTA and FQGTGA. There are 12 residues in the CDR3. Between the trimmed V and J ends, which lost 5 bases and 0 bases, there was a span of 4 bases. This chain's CDR3 is CASSLHQETQYF. CDR3 coding DNA: TGTGCCAGCAGCCTTCACCAAGAGACCCAGTACTTC.

The J gene is TRBJ2-1, the V gene TRBV10-2; 14 bases are shared with TRBD2. Germline V gene lookup returns CDR1 WSHSY and CDR2 SAAADI. CDR3 length: 14 residues. V trimming: 6 bases; J trimming: 9 bases; junction bases outside the gene matches: 4. The CDR3 DNA reads as TGCGCCAGCAGGGAGGGACTAGCGGGAGCTGAGCAGTTCTTC. Protein sequence: CASREGLAGAEQFF.

The chain couples TRBV6-6 to TRBJ2-7, with 12 bases fitting TRBD2. Germline V gene lookup returns CDR1 MNHNY and CDR2 SVGAGI (reference sequence). J gave up 6 bases and V 4 bases, and 10 bases lay outside the gene matches. This CDR3 is 16 amino acids long. The CDR3 bases are TGTGCCAGCAGTTCCTCCCGGTCACTAGCGGGAGGCGAGCAGTACTTC. As protein: CASSSSRSLAGGEQYF.

The chain joins TRBV6-6 to TRBJ1-5; 7 bases are a match to TRBD1. CDR3 length: 15 residues. Trimming took 6 bases from V and 2 from J; bases not matched to a gene: 7. Looked up from germline, CDR1 is MNHNY and CDR2 is SVGAGI (reference sequence). The CDR3 loop is CASSLTGAGNQPQHF. The CDR3 DNA sequence: TGTGCCAGCAGCCTCACAGGGGCGGGCAATCAGCCCCAGCATTTT.